This TCR beta chain was sequenced during a study of blood T cell repertoires in COVID-19. As for the study in general: Acute-phase and convalescent COVID-19 samples originated in the United States, Italy and Spain.

Generated by immunoSEQ multiplex PCR, the TCRdb table keeps only in-frame clones and is missing some. The data hold 200,000 to 250,000 clones, with over 80% observed a single time. This CDR3 comprises 13 residues. The V segment lost 5 bases and the J segment 3 bases; nucleotides outside the gene matches: 1. Germline assignment: CDR1 SGHTA and CDR2 FQGNSA. The sequenced material came from peripheral blood. The receptor was isolated from a human donor in a cohort sampled during active COVID-19. The chain combines TRBV7-2 with TRBJ2-7, with 10 bases aligning to TRBD1. CDR3 region: CASSRTGGYEQYF. CDR3 in DNA: TGTGCCAGCAGCAGGACAGGGGGCTACGAGCAGTACTTC.